Listed below are T cell receptor beta chains from one sample, sequenced in a study of T cell responses to AZD1222 COVID-19 vaccine. The data were produced by immunoSEQ multiplex PCR, yet TCRdb's version contains in-frame clones alone and is incomplete. The sample contains more than 75,000 clones, under 90% of which appear only once. This specimen was peripheral blood, taken on day 0 of AZD1222 vaccination. These TCRs come from an adult in good health. CDR3s include the opening cysteine and the closing phenylalanine or tryptophan. A D gene is named only where the DNA matches it firmly. Size tells how often a clone was seen (once, few, many) or the class of an expanded clone, and some rows leave it out.

clone size: NA
D gene: NA
J gene: TRBJ2-1
V gene: TRBV5-4
CDR3 DNA: TGTGCCAGCCCAGGGTGGGGGGAGGCAGCCGATGAGCAGTTCTTC
CDR3 protein: CASPGWGEAADEQFF

clone size: NA
D gene: TRBD1
J gene: TRBJ2-7
V gene: TRBV3-1/TRBV3-2
CDR3 DNA: TGTGCCAGCAGCCGAACTACTACAGGGGCGGTGGCCTACGAGCAGTACTTC
CDR3 protein: CASSRTTTGAVAYEQYF

clone size: NA
D gene: NA
J gene: TRBJ1-1
V gene: TRBV11-3
CDR3 DNA: TGTGCCAGCAGCTGGAAGGGCCAAATGAACACTGAAGCTTTCTTT
CDR3 protein: CASSWKGQMNTEAFF

clone size: NA
D gene: TRBD2
J gene: TRBJ2-2
V gene: TRBV10-3
CDR3 DNA: TGTGCCACAGATGGGGGAGGGGCAACCGGGGAGCTGTTTTTT
CDR3 protein: CATDGGGATGELFF

clone size: NA
D gene: NA
J gene: TRBJ2-6
V gene: TRBV19
CDR3 DNA: TGTGCCAGTAGTATAGCCGCCTCTGGGGCCAACGTCCTGACTTTC
CDR3 protein: CASSIAASGANVLTF

clone size: few
D gene: NA
J gene: TRBJ2-7
V gene: TRBV2
CDR3 DNA: TGTGCCAGCAGTGAAAGGTCCTACGAGCAGTACTTC
CDR3 protein: CASSERSYEQYF

clone size: NA
D gene: NA
J gene: TRBJ1-6
V gene: TRBV11-3
CDR3 DNA: TGTGCCAGCAGCTTAAACAGGAATTCACCCCTCCACTTT
CDR3 protein: CASSLNRNSPLHF

clone size: NA
D gene: TRBD1
J gene: TRBJ2-7
V gene: TRBV9
CDR3 DNA: TGTGCCAGCAGCGTAGATGGGACAGGGTATTACGAGCAGTACTTC
CDR3 protein: CASSVDGTGYYEQYF

clone size: few
D gene: NA
J gene: TRBJ1-3
V gene: TRBV19
CDR3 DNA: TGTGCCAGTAGTATCGGCAGTGGGGCCTCTGGAAACACCATATATTTT
CDR3 protein: CASSIGSGASGNTIYF

clone size: NA
D gene: TRBD2
J gene: TRBJ2-1
V gene: TRBV7-9
CDR3 DNA: TGTGCCAGCAGCCCAGCGGGACTAGCGGCCTACAATGAGCAGTTCTTC
CDR3 protein: CASSPAGLAAYNEQFF

clone size: once
D gene: NA
J gene: TRBJ2-2
V gene: TRBV19
CDR3 DNA: TGTGCCAGTAGCCCAAAGTTGGCCGGGGAGCTGTTTTTT
CDR3 protein: CASSPKLAGELFF

clone size: NA
D gene: TRBD1
J gene: TRBJ1-5
V gene: TRBV20-1
CDR3 DNA: TGCAGTGCTAGTCAGGGGGTTGATCAGCCCCAGCATTTT
CDR3 protein: CSASQGVDQPQHF

clone size: NA
D gene: NA
J gene: TRBJ1-1
V gene: TRBV28
CDR3 DNA: TGTGCCAGCAGTGACAGTGGAGGACTCAGCACTGAAGCTTTCTTT
CDR3 protein: CASSDSGGLSTEAFF

clone size: NA
D gene: NA
J gene: TRBJ2-7
V gene: TRBV28
CDR3 DNA: TGTGCCAGCAGTTTAGGTCCGAAAGAGCAGTACTTC
CDR3 protein: CASSLGPKEQYF

clone size: NA
D gene: NA
J gene: TRBJ2-2
V gene: TRBV23-1
CDR3 DNA: TGCGCCAGCAGTCAAACCCAGAACACCGGGGAGCTGTTTTTT
CDR3 protein: CASSQTQNTGELFF

clone size: NA
D gene: NA
J gene: TRBJ2-6
V gene: TRBV5-6
CDR3 DNA: TGTGCCAGCAGCACTGCTAGCCCAATGGGGGCCAACGTCCTGACTTTC
CDR3 protein: CASSTASPMGANVLTF

clone size: NA
D gene: TRBD1
J gene: TRBJ2-3
V gene: TRBV11-3
CDR3 DNA: TGTGCCAGCAGCCCGGGGACAGACACAGATACGCAGTATTTT
CDR3 protein: CASSPGTDTDTQYF

clone size: NA
D gene: TRBD1
J gene: TRBJ2-7
V gene: TRBV19
CDR3 DNA: TGTGCCAGTAGTGACCTCGGACAGGGGGGGTTCTACGAGCAGTACTTC
CDR3 protein: CASSDLGQGGFYEQYF

clone size: NA
D gene: NA
J gene: TRBJ1-5
V gene: TRBV6-5
CDR3 DNA: TGTGCCAGCAGTTATCAGGGCAATCAGCCCCAGCATTTT
CDR3 protein: CASSYQGNQPQHF

clone size: NA
D gene: TRBD1
J gene: TRBJ1-6
V gene: TRBV27
CDR3 DNA: TGTGCCAGCAGTCCGGGACAGATTAGGAGCTCCTATAATTCACCCCTCCACTTT
CDR3 protein: CASSPGQIRSSYNSPLHF

clone size: NA
D gene: TRBD2
J gene: TRBJ2-1
V gene: TRBV19
CDR3 DNA: TGTGCCAGCGGGACTAGGCCCCATGAGCAGTTCTTC
CDR3 protein: CASGTRPHEQFF

clone size: NA
D gene: NA
J gene: TRBJ2-5
V gene: TRBV7-8
CDR3 DNA: TGTGCCAGCAGCTTAGCTGGGGGGATGGAGACCCAGTACTTC
CDR3 protein: CASSLAGGMETQYF

clone size: NA
D gene: NA
J gene: TRBJ2-3
V gene: TRBV21-1
CDR3 DNA: TGTGCCAGCAGCCCGCAGAAAGCGGGAGGTGCAGATACGCAGTATTTT
CDR3 protein: CASSPQKAGGADTQYF

clone size: NA
D gene: TRBD1
J gene: TRBJ2-1
V gene: TRBV24-1
CDR3 DNA: TGTGCCACCAAACGCGTGGACAGGGACTACAATGAGCAGTTCTTC
CDR3 protein: CATKRVDRDYNEQFF

clone size: NA
D gene: NA
J gene: TRBJ2-5
V gene: TRBV15
CDR3 DNA: TGTGCCACCAGCAGAGAGCGGGCGGAGACCCAGTACTTC
CDR3 protein: CATSRERAETQYF

clone size: NA
D gene: NA
J gene: TRBJ2-7
V gene: TRBV4-1
CDR3 DNA: TGCGCCAGCAGCCAGCCGGGACAAACTCACGAGCAGTACTTC
CDR3 protein: CASSQPGQTHEQYF

clone size: NA
D gene: TRBD1
J gene: TRBJ1-6
V gene: TRBV5-1
CDR3 DNA: TGCGCCAGCAGCTCCGACAGGGATTCACCCCTCCACTTT
CDR3 protein: CASSSDRDSPLHF

clone size: once
D gene: NA
J gene: TRBJ2-3
V gene: TRBV11-3
CDR3 DNA: TGTGCCAGCAGCTTTCGGGGCAGGGAAGATACGCAGTATTTT
CDR3 protein: CASSFRGREDTQYF

clone size: few
D gene: TRBD2
J gene: TRBJ2-7
V gene: TRBV3-1/TRBV3-2
CDR3 DNA: TGTGCCAGCAGCCAAGCTAGCGGGATGTTATACGAGCAGTACTTC
CDR3 protein: CASSQASGMLYEQYF

clone size: NA
D gene: NA
J gene: TRBJ1-3
V gene: TRBV11-3
CDR3 DNA: TGTGCCAGCAGCTTAAAGGGGGAATCCGGAAACACCATATATTTT
CDR3 protein: CASSLKGESGNTIYF

clone size: NA
D gene: TRBD1
J gene: TRBJ2-1
V gene: TRBV9
CDR3 DNA: TGTGCCAGCAGCGTAGGCAGGGGGCAGGGTGAGCAGTTCTTC
CDR3 protein: CASSVGRGQGEQFF

clone size: NA
D gene: NA
J gene: TRBJ2-4
V gene: TRBV5-4
CDR3 DNA: TGTGCCAGCAGCTTGGGAGGCCGGAACATTCAGTACTTC
CDR3 protein: CASSLGGRNIQYF

clone size: NA
D gene: NA
J gene: TRBJ2-1
V gene: TRBV20-1
CDR3 DNA: TGCAGTGCTCAGCTTATTGAGCAGTTCTTC
CDR3 protein: CSAQLIEQFF

clone size: NA
D gene: NA
J gene: TRBJ1-4
V gene: TRBV30
CDR3 DNA: TGTGCCTGGAGTGGAGGGGATAATGAAAAACTGTTTTTT
CDR3 protein: CAWSGGDNEKLFF

clone size: few
D gene: NA
J gene: TRBJ2-7
V gene: TRBV12-3/TRBV12-4
CDR3 DNA: TGTGCCAGCAGCCCACCCGCCTACGAGCAGTACTTC
CDR3 protein: CASSPPAYEQYF

clone size: few
D gene: NA
J gene: TRBJ1-6
V gene: TRBV19
CDR3 DNA: TGTGCCAGCGGGGCGGTAAATAATTCACCCCTCCACTTT
CDR3 protein: CASGAVNNSPLHF

clone size: NA
D gene: NA
J gene: TRBJ2-7
V gene: TRBV5-4
CDR3 DNA: TGTGCCAGCAGCTTGTTCGGGGGTACCTACGAGCAGTACTTC
CDR3 protein: CASSLFGGTYEQYF

clone size: NA
D gene: NA
J gene: TRBJ1-5
V gene: TRBV6-5
CDR3 DNA: TGTGCCAGCAGTAAGGGCCTTCACCGCGATCAGCCCCAGCATTTT
CDR3 protein: CASSKGLHRDQPQHF

clone size: NA
D gene: TRBD1
J gene: TRBJ1-1
V gene: TRBV27
CDR3 DNA: TGTGCCAGCAGTGCTAACAGGGGGCAGGACACTGAAGCTTTCTTT
CDR3 protein: CASSANRGQDTEAFF

clone size: NA
D gene: TRBD1
J gene: TRBJ1-4
V gene: TRBV6-6
CDR3 DNA: TGTGCCAGCAGCCATGGGGACAGGGTGTGGGAAAAACTGTTTTTT
CDR3 protein: CASSHGDRVWEKLFF

clone size: NA
D gene: TRBD2
J gene: TRBJ2-5
V gene: TRBV10-3
CDR3 DNA: TGTGCCACCAAGCGGGAGCCCGGAGAGACCCAGTACTTC
CDR3 protein: CATKREPGETQYF

clone size: NA
D gene: TRBD1
J gene: TRBJ2-7
V gene: TRBV5-1
CDR3 DNA: TGCGCCAGCAGCTTGGGAAGGACAGGGGGCGCGCTCTACGAGCAGTACTTC
CDR3 protein: CASSLGRTGGALYEQYF

clone size: NA
D gene: NA
J gene: TRBJ2-7
V gene: TRBV27
CDR3 DNA: TGTGCCAGCAGTTTATCGACCCGCGGAGGGTATGGCTACGAGCAGTACTTC
CDR3 protein: CASSLSTRGGYGYEQYF

clone size: NA
D gene: NA
J gene: TRBJ1-3
V gene: TRBV21-1
CDR3 DNA: TGTGCCCAACAGCCCAGGGTACCGGGAAACACCATATATTTT
CDR3 protein: CAQQPRVPGNTIYF

clone size: NA
D gene: NA
J gene: TRBJ1-2
V gene: TRBV27
CDR3 DNA: TGTGCCAGCAGTATAACCCGCCGGGGCAACTATGGCTACACCTTC
CDR3 protein: CASSITRRGNYGYTF